What follows are 8 T cell receptor beta chains derived from one specimen sequenced in a study of PD-1 blockade in classical Hodgkin lymphoma. Every one of the patients relapsed after autologous stem cell transplantation (brentuximab vedotin exposure was variable). Clones were sequenced by immunoSEQ multiplex PCR, and TCRdb holds only the in-frame ones, with some missing. Of 13,000 or so clones in the sample, roughly 78% were seen once. The sample in question was peripheral blood mononuclear cells (PBMCs), obtained at baseline. The source is a human donor with classical Hodgkin lymphoma.

This chain joins TRBV7-2 and TRBJ2-7; TRBD2 agrees at 7 bases. V shed 2 bases and J 3 bases; nucleotides not matched to a gene: 7. The CDR3 runs to 15 residues. The germline V gene encodes CDR1 SGHTA and CDR2 FQGNSA. This CDR3 reads CASSLYNGGNYEQYF. For the CDR3, the DNA is TGTGCCAGCAGCTTATACAACGGGGGGAACTACGAGCAGTACTTC. Based on the CDR3 plus reference TRBV7-2 and TRBJ2-7, the full variable domain is GAGVSQSPSNKVTEKGKDVELRCDPISGHTALYWYRQSLGQGLEFLIYFQGNSAPDKSGLPSDRFSAERTGGSVSTLTIQRTQQEDSAVYLCASSLYNGGNYEQYFGPGTRLTVT.

The genes are TRBV5-5 and TRBJ2-7, with TRBD1 matching over 7 bases. Germline CDR1 SGHKS, CDR2 YYEKEE (reference sequence). The CDR3 runs 15 residues. V was clipped by 6 bases and J by 1 base; unmatched bases: 10. This CDR3 reads CASKRQGDGSYEQYF. DNA of the CDR3: TGTGCCAGCAAAAGACAGGGTGATGGGTCCTACGAGCAGTACTTC.

The V gene is TRBV6-5, the J gene TRBJ2-7; 11 bases agree with TRBD1. The V and J ends lost 8 bases and 4 bases, in that order; junction bases with no gene match: 4. Germline loops: CDR1 MNHEY, CDR2 SVGAGI. There are 13 residues in the CDR3. As DNA, the CDR3 is TGTGCCAGCTGGGGACAGGGGGAGTACGAGCAGTACTTC. It is translated as CASWGQGEYEQYF.

V gene TRBV5-6 combines with J gene TRBJ2-5; TRBD1 might be the D (6 bases). This CDR3 spans 16 amino acids. Germline assignment: CDR1 SGHDT and CDR2 YYEEEE. V lost 4 bases, J lost 2 bases, and 18 bases lay in between. DNA of the CDR3: TGTGCCAGCAGCCTGCTGATAGGGGGTCAGCAAGAGACCCAGTACTTC. Its protein product is CASSLLIGGQQETQYF.

The gene calls are TRBV2 and TRBJ1-5, with 8 bases that match TRBD1. Trimming cost V 4 bases and J 2 bases; bases outside gene matches: 4. Germline V gene data show CDR1 as SNHLY and CDR2 as FYNNEI. The CDR3 is 15 residues long. CDR3: CASSGQGMGNQPQHF. The CDR3 DNA sequence: TGTGCCAGCAGTGGACAGGGGATGGGCAATCAGCCCCAGCATTTT.

This clone was picked up a small number of times. The V gene is TRBV4-1, the J gene TRBJ2-3; D gene uncertain. The CDR3 covers 12 residues. Trimming took off 1 base at V and 6 bases at J, with 5 bases between the two ends. CDR1 is MGHRA and CDR2 is YSYEKL in the germline V gene. The CDR3 nucleotides are TGCGCCAGCAGCCAAGTTGCGGATACGCAGTATTTT. It codes for CASSQVADTQYF.

There are a few counts of this clone. The chain recombines TRBV23-1 with TRBJ2-7; D is ambiguous. TRBV23-1 is labeled an ORF, and its function is uncertain. The CDR3 loop spans 15 amino acids. Trimming shortened V by 4 bases and J by 4 bases, and 17 bases separated the two germline ends. The CDR3 region is CASSRLRLSTYEQYF. For the CDR3, the DNA is TGCGCCAGCAGTCGCTTGCGTCTTAGTACATACGAGCAGTACTTC.

The genes are TRBV25-1 and TRBJ1-3; D is unclear. The V end lost 2 bases, the J end lost 0 bases, and 14 bases lay between the germline ends. The CDR3 contains 17 residues. Germline V CDR1 and CDR2: MGHDK, SYGVNS. CDR3 sequence: CASSEMAVTRSGNTIYF. CDR3 in DNA: TGTGCCAGCAGTGAAATGGCAGTCACCCGCTCTGGAAACACCATATATTTT.